This section outlines one T cell receptor beta chain sequence together with its context. This entry comes from a study of blood T cell repertoires in COVID-19. Study information: Samples came from the United States, Italy and Spain, spanning acute and convalescent COVID-19. The cDNA or gDNA used as material had been derived from T cells, B-cell-depleted T cells, or PBMCs.

This CDR3 spans 13 amino acids. Deletions cut 2 bases from V and 4 bases from J, with 8 bases between. Authors' methods: The assay estimated nucleated cells by amplifying reference gene primers. Clones were sequenced by immunoSEQ multiplex PCR, and TCRdb holds only the in-frame ones, with some missing. From that table come the V and J calls and clone size; the DNA was used to work out D and trimming. This sample has 280,000 or so clones; 88% occur once, and the top ten carry roughly 7%. V is TRBV12-3 or TRBV12-4 and J is TRBJ1-2; D may be TRBD1 (6 bases). The receptor was isolated from a woman aged 25 to 39 who had recovered from COVID-19. The sequencing input was peripheral blood. The CDR3 is CASSLTGFYGYTF. The CDR3 nucleotides are TGTGCCAGCAGTTTAACAGGGTTCTATGGCTACACCTTC.